The 6 T cell receptor beta chains reported below all come from one sample, sequenced in a study of T cell changes during pregnancy in multiple sclerosis. Profiling relied on immunoSEQ multiplex PCR, and the TCRdb table lists in-frame clones only, not all of them. The top ten clones hold under 1.3% of a sample with about 21,000 clones, about 86% of them seen once. Sequencing used CD4+ T cells from peripheral blood mononuclear cells, obtained in the first trimester of pregnancy. These receptors all stem from a female donor in good health, enrolled as a control in a pregnancy study.

The chain combines TRBV5-5 with TRBJ1-4; 9 bases match TRBD1. Germline V gene data show CDR1 as SGHKS and CDR2 as YYEKEE (reference sequence). The CDR3 loop spans 17 amino acids. Trimming cost V 4 bases and J 5 bases; bases outside gene matches: 12. The CDR3 spells CASSQVGFTGGNEKLFF. The CDR3 coding sequence is TGTGCCAGCAGCCAGGTCGGTTTTACAGGGGGCAATGAAAAACTGTTTTTT. Full variable domain (outside the CDR3, taken from reference TRBV5-5 and TRBJ1-4): DAGVTQSPTHLIKTRGQQVTLRCSPISGHKSVSWYQQVLGQGPQFIFQYYEKEERGRGNFPDRFSARQFPNYSSELNVNALLLGDSALYLCASSQVGFTGGNEKLFFGSGTQLSVL.

This clone has more than one count but fewer than ten. The chain couples TRBV30 to TRBJ1-1, with D unclear. CDR3 length equals 12 residues. Germline loops: CDR1 GTSNPN, CDR2 SVGIG (reference sequence). V was pared by 6 bases and J by 1 base, with 9 bases between. The CDR3 here is CACQASNTEAFF. In DNA form, the CDR3 reads TGTGCCTGTCAGGCCTCGAACACTGAAGCTTTCTTT.

This CDR3 is CASSFWAGGTYEQYF. The CDR3 region has the DNA TGTGCCAGCAGTTTTTGGGCAGGGGGGACCTACGAGCAGTACTTC. This chain connects TRBV28 to TRBJ2-7; D might be TRBD1 (7 bases). V was cut by 3 bases and J by 2 bases, with 14 bases left in between. The CDR3 is made up of 15 amino acids. CDR1 and CDR2 (germline): MDHEN, SYDVKM.

The chain employs TRBV5-1 and TRBJ2-7; D not certain. The CDR3 sequence is 13 residues long. CDR1 is SGHRS and CDR2 is YFSETQ in the germline V gene. V shed 0 bases and J shed 5 bases, with 9 bases lying between them. The CDR3 sequence is CASSLDSLNEQYF. For the CDR3, the DNA is TGCGCCAGCAGCTTGGATAGTTTGAACGAGCAGTACTTC.

V and J are TRBV29-1 and TRBJ1-1; D uncertain. V shed 6 bases and J shed 11 bases, with 13 bases lying between them. The CDR3 loop spans 10 amino acids. Germline CDR1 reads SQVTM; CDR2 reads ANQGSEA. The CDR3 sequence: CSVVERVAFF. Written as DNA, the CDR3 is TGCAGCGTAGTCGAGAGGGTGGCTTTCTTT.

This clone was observed a handful of times. The rearrangement joins TRBV19 to TRBJ2-4; 14 nucleotides line up with TRBD2. CDR3 length: 18 amino acids. The V and J ends lost 5 bases and 0 bases, in that order; junction bases with no gene match: 6. From germline, CDR1 is LNHDA and CDR2 SQIVND (reference sequence). The CDR3 reads CASSPGLAGGLAKNIQYF. CDR3 nucleotides: TGTGCCAGTAGTCCCGGACTAGCGGGGGGCCTAGCCAAAAACATTCAGTACTTC.